One sample yielded the 5 T cell receptor beta chains listed below, sequenced in a study of identifying expanded T cells in peripheral blood. Sequencing was performed with immunoSEQ multiplex PCR; in TCRdb, only in-frame clones are kept and a portion is missing. In the table there are roughly 100,000 clones, approximately 90% of which are singletons. The specimen sequenced was blood. The source of these receptors is a person between 18 and 75 years old in good health.

CDR3 in DNA: TGTGCCAGCAGTGAATGGGGGGTGGGTACATCCTACGAGCAGTACTTC. Encoded protein: CASSEWGVGTSYEQYF. The genes are TRBV2 and TRBJ2-7, with D perhaps TRBD2 (6 bases). This CDR3 has 16 amino acids. V lost 2 bases to trimming and J lost 1 base, with 15 bases between them. Germline-derived CDR1 and CDR2 are SNHLY and FYNNEI.

In its sample, this clone was seen once. The J gene is TRBJ1-5, the V gene TRBV6-1; D unclear. V dropped 4 bases and J dropped 4 bases, with 14 bases sitting between them. The CDR3 consists of 15 residues. Germline assignment: CDR1 MNHNS and CDR2 SASEGT. CDR3: CASSVDPYGNQPQHF. Written as DNA, the CDR3 is TGTGCCAGCAGTGTCGACCCTTATGGTAATCAGCCCCAGCATTTT.

This chain connects TRBV2 to TRBJ2-6; D remains unclear. CDR1 is SNHLY, CDR2 FYNNEI, per germline. This CDR3 spans 17 amino acids. With 7 bases removed from V and 0 bases from J, the gap between germline ends came to 16 bases. The DNA for the CDR3 is TGTGCCAGCACCTATGGAAGGGCTTACTCTGGGGCCAACGTCCTGACTTTC. It is translated as CASTYGRAYSGANVLTF.

The V and J genes are TRBV6-1 and TRBJ2-7; D is tentatively TRBD1 or TRBD2 (6 bases each). V lost 2 bases and J 7 bases, leaving 12 bases between the germline ends. CDR1 and CDR2 from the germline V gene are MNHNS and SASEGT. This CDR3 comprises 13 residues. CDR3 residues: CASSEFRGQEQYF. CDR3 nucleotides: TGTGCCAGCAGTGAATTTCGGGGGCAGGAGCAGTACTTC.

The gene calls are TRBV30 and TRBJ2-5; D is possibly TRBD2 (7 bases). Per the germline V gene, CDR1 is GTSNPN and CDR2 is SVGIG (reference sequence). Trimming removed 5 bases from V and 5 bases from J, with 21 bases in between. CDR3 size: 15 residues. The CDR3 loop is CAWSRGGGPLETQYF. The DNA of the CDR3 is TGTGCCTGGTCACGAGGGGGGGGCCCCCTTGAGACCCAGTACTTC.